The rows below give T cell receptor beta chains drawn from one sample of a study of vaccination effects on CD4 cells after COVID-19. Here immunoSEQ multiplex PCR was the method, and the copy in TCRdb shows in-frame clones only, minus some. The data contain about 73,000 clones, approximately 75% of them singletons. Their cognate antigens are unknown. This specimen was CD4+ T cells from PBMCs cultured with HCoV-NL63 spike peptides, taken before COVID-19 vaccination. These receptors were taken from a human donor who received a COVID-19 vaccine. The CDR3 runs from the conserved cysteine through the conserved F or W. Fields, in order: clone size, J gene, D gene, V gene, CDR3 protein, CDR3 DNA. D genes are given only for firm matches. Only part of the rows carry a size: once, few, many, or a class if the clone is expanded.

once | TRBJ1-2 | - | TRBV12-3/TRBV12-4 | CASSFGTYGYTF | TGTGCCAGCAGTTTTGGCACCTATGGCTACACCTTC
- | TRBJ2-3 | TRBD2 | TRBV6-1 | CASSQAGSSGTQYF | TGTGCCAGCAGTCAAGCGGGATCCTCTGGTACGCAGTATTTT
- | TRBJ2-5 | - | TRBV12-3/TRBV12-4 | CASSPDFKETQYF | TGTGCCAGCAGTCCGGACTTCAAAGAGACCCAGTACTTC
few | TRBJ1-1 | - | TRBV6-5 | CASSLQWIYTEAFF | TGTGCCAGCAGTCTGCAGTGGATTTACACTGAAGCTTTCTTT
- | TRBJ1-2 | - | TRBV19 | CASSIGQGDYGYTF | TGTGCCAGTAGTATTGGGCAGGGCGACTATGGCTACACCTTC
- | TRBJ2-2 | TRBD2 | TRBV3-1/TRBV3-2 | CASSQSTSGGHGELFF | TGTGCCAGCAGCCAGTCAACTAGCGGGGGGCACGGGGAGCTGTTTTTT
- | TRBJ2-1 | TRBD2 | TRBV6-4 | CASSDSGLAGTEQFF | TGTGCCAGCAGTGACTCGGGACTAGCGGGGACTGAGCAGTTCTTC
- | TRBJ2-1 | TRBD1 | TRBV5-6 | CASSFGTGPYNEQFF | TGTGCCAGCAGCTTCGGGACAGGCCCCTACAATGAGCAGTTCTTC
- | TRBJ2-1 | TRBD2 | TRBV7-8 | CASSYRLAGGPDYNEQFF | TGTGCCAGCAGCTACCGACTAGCGGGGGGTCCCGACTACAATGAGCAGTTCTTC
- | TRBJ1-2 | TRBD1 | TRBV24-1 | CATSDRGQGASYGYTF | TGTGCCACCAGTGACAGAGGACAGGGGGCAAGTTATGGCTACACCTTC
- | TRBJ2-3 | TRBD1 | TRBV30 | CAWSLGIRGPGNTQYF | TGTGCCTGGAGTCTTGGTATCAGGGGGCCGGGGAATACGCAGTATTTT
- | TRBJ1-4 | - | TRBV28 | CASSFGFYEKLFF | TGTGCCAGCAGTTTCGGGTTTTATGAAAAACTGTTTTTT
- | TRBJ2-3 | - | TRBV6-5 | CASKGSTDTQYF | TGTGCCAGCAAAGGGTCCACAGATACGCAGTATTTT
- | TRBJ2-3 | - | TRBV19 | CASSISRDTDTQYF | TGTGCCAGTAGTATAAGTCGAGACACAGATACGCAGTATTTT
- | TRBJ2-1 | - | TRBV24-1 | CATSAQGGVSRSYNEQFF | TGTGCCACCAGTGCCCAGGGTGGGGTGTCTCGCTCCTACAATGAGCAGTTCTTC
few | TRBJ1-6 | TRBD1 | TRBV5-1 | CASSPGTEYSPLHF | TGCGCCAGCAGCCCAGGGACAGAGTATTCACCCCTCCACTTT
- | TRBJ1-1 | - | TRBV4-1 | CASSQGSGVSEAFF | TGCGCCAGCAGCCAAGGCTCAGGGGTCTCCGAAGCTTTCTTT
- | TRBJ1-1 | - | TRBV5-1 | CASSLNRAEDTEAFF | TGCGCCAGCAGCCTGAACCGGGCCGAGGACACTGAAGCTTTCTTT
- | TRBJ2-3 | - | TRBV10-1 | CASSRDSTDTQYF | TGCGCCAGCAGTCGGGACAGCACAGATACGCAGTATTTT
- | TRBJ1-5 | - | TRBV29-1 | CSVAQGISNQPQHF | TGCAGCGTTGCACAGGGTATTAGCAATCAGCCCCAGCATTTT
- | TRBJ2-3 | - | TRBV3-1/TRBV3-2 | CASSPYTDTQYF | TGTGCCAGCAGCCCCTACACAGATACGCAGTATTTT
once | TRBJ1-1 | - | TRBV3-1/TRBV3-2 | CASSPNSGVRGSTEAFF | TGTGCCAGCAGCCCGAATAGCGGGGTTCGGGGGTCCACTGAAGCTTTCTTT
once | TRBJ2-3 | TRBD2 | TRBV5-1 | CASSPRLATSTDTQYF | TGCGCCAGCAGCCCCCGACTAGCGACTAGCACAGATACGCAGTATTTT
- | TRBJ2-3 | TRBD2 | TRBV7-3 | CASSPKRWTSGDPDTQYF | TGTGCCAGCAGCCCCAAAAGGTGGACTAGCGGGGACCCAGATACGCAGTATTTT
few | TRBJ1-5 | - | TRBV6-1 | CASREDGNQPQHF | TGTGCCAGCAGGGAAGACGGCAATCAGCCCCAGCATTTT
once | TRBJ1-5 | TRBD1 | TRBV19 | CASSMDRDQPQHF | TGTGCCAGTAGTATGGACAGGGATCAGCCCCAGCATTTT
- | TRBJ2-5 | - | TRBV18 | CASSPDGAGNSETQYF | TGTGCCAGCTCACCGGATGGGGCAGGGAATTCGGAGACCCAGTACTTC
- | TRBJ1-6 | - | TRBV19 | CASSIPRGNSPLHF | TGTGCCAGTAGTATACCCAGGGGTAATTCACCCCTCCACTTT
few | TRBJ1-2 | - | TRBV15 | CATSRDGSLAGAYGYTF | TGTGCCACCAGCAGAGATGGGTCGTTAGCAGGCGCCTATGGCTACACCTTC
- | TRBJ2-3 | - | TRBV14 | CASSFPGADTQYF | TGTGCCAGCAGCTTCCCAGGGGCTGATACGCAGTATTTT
- | TRBJ1-5 | - | TRBV7-2 | CASSLQGNQPQHF | TGTGCCAGCAGCTTACAGGGGAATCAGCCCCAGCATTTT
- | TRBJ2-1 | - | TRBV30 | CACDRSRINEQFF | TGTGCCTGCGACAGGTCACGGATCAATGAGCAGTTCTTC
- | TRBJ2-2 | - | TRBV24-1 | CATSAIAGYTGELFF | TGTGCCACCAGTGCCATTGCGGGCTACACCGGGGAGCTGTTTTTT
few | TRBJ1-2 | TRBD1 | TRBV5-1 | CASSFGDREGYGYTF | TGCGCCAGCAGCTTCGGGGACAGGGAAGGGTATGGCTACACCTTC
- | TRBJ2-5 | - | TRBV5-4 | CASSLGGVGETQYF | TGTGCCAGCAGCTTGGGCGGCGTCGGGGAGACCCAGTACTTC
- | TRBJ1-6 | TRBD1 | TRBV29-1 | CSVQISGGDSPLHF | TGCAGCGTTCAAATCTCAGGGGGCGATTCACCCCTCCACTTT
- | TRBJ1-5 | - | TRBV28 | CASSPPHYKGGNQPQHF | TGTGCCAGCAGTCCGCCCCATTACAAGGGCGGCAATCAGCCCCAGCATTTT
- | TRBJ1-2 | - | TRBV11-2 | CASSLGGSGANYGYTF | TGTGCCAGCAGCTTAGGGGGCAGTGGAGCTAACTATGGCTACACCTTC
- | TRBJ2-5 | - | TRBV3-1/TRBV3-2 | CASSQAETQYF | TGTGCCAGCAGCCAAGCCGAGACCCAGTACTTC
once | TRBJ1-2 | - | TRBV5-1 | CASSLGPGSSGYTF | TGCGCCAGCAGCTTGGGGCCAGGGTCGAGTGGCTACACCTTC
- | TRBJ1-1 | - | TRBV28 | CASRLDIGGGGTEAFF | TGTGCCAGCAGATTAGATATCGGGGGCGGCGGAACTGAAGCTTTCTTT